This entry concerns a single T cell receptor (beta chain). The time point is: persistent/refractory GD, antithyroid drugs over 5 years with positive TRAb. Construction of the TCR library relied on RNA isolated from PBMCs. The CDR3 runs 16 residues. CDR1 and CDR2 (germline): SGHTA, FQGNSA. J gave up 0 bases and V 5 bases, and 6 bases lay outside the gene matches. This entry comes from a study of regulatory T cells in long-lasting Graves disease. Construction of the TCR beta libraries employed iRepertoire HTBI primers in conjunction with Arm-PCR of CDR3 regions. One entry per CDR3 protein, called by TCRdb with MiXCR from the multiplex PCR reads. The sample consists of 700,000 or so distinct CDR3 sequences, around 32% of them appearing once.

V usage is TRBV7-2 and J usage is TRBJ2-1, with 8 bases that match TRBD2. This clonotype was obtained from a female donor with Graves disease. This specimen was peripheral blood mononuclear cells (PBMCs), taken when the disease was refractory, from a patient treated with antithyroid drugs. CDR3 amino acids: CASSPLAGSSYNEQFF. The CDR3 coding sequence is TGTGCCAGCAGCCCCCTAGCGGGCAGCTCCTACAATGAGCAGTTCTTC.